The 21 T cell receptor beta chains presented below share a single source sample, sequenced in a study of CD8 T cells in Susac syndrome. When the RNA was reverse transcribed, random hexamers were used with an input of about 0.5 to 1 ug. One entry per CDR3 protein, called by TCRdb with MiXCR from the immunoSEQ multiplex PCR reads. The sample shows around 130,000 distinct CDR3 sequences, around 95% of them seen only once. Sequencing used CD4+ T cells from PBMCs. These receptors came from a human donor in good health.

The V call is TRBV3-1, the J call TRBJ2-7; 8 positions match TRBD1. Germline CDR1 LGHDT, CDR2 YNNKEL (reference sequence). Trimming at V came to 0 bases and at J to 4 bases, leaving 5 bases not matched to a gene. The CDR3 consists of 15 residues. The CDR3 loop is CASSQDPGGSYEQYF. CDR3 nucleotides: TGTGCCAGCAGCCAAGATCCAGGGGGCTCATACGAGCAGTACTTC.

The genes are TRBV5-6 and TRBJ2-1, with TRBD2 matching over 10 bases. This CDR3 is 16 amino acids long. The trim removed 4 bases at V and 6 bases at J, leaving 10 bases unmatched. Germline V lookup: CDR1 SGHDT, CDR2 YYEEEE. The CDR3 nucleotides read TGTGCCAGCAGCAGCCCCTTAGCGGGAGGTGTCAATGAGCAGTTCTTC. As protein: CASSSPLAGGVNEQFF.

The chain employs TRBV9 and TRBJ1-2; 7 bases align to TRBD1. J gave up 0 bases and V 4 bases, and 6 bases lay outside the gene matches. The CDR3 spans 15 residues. Germline V gene data show CDR1 as SGDLS and CDR2 as YYNGEE. The CDR3 region is CASSPRTGSNYGYTF. CDR3 nucleotide sequence: TGTGCCAGCAGCCCGCGGACAGGATCTAACTATGGCTACACCTTC.

This clonotype was observed a single time. The chain has TRBV15 and TRBJ2-5; D is possibly TRBD2 (5 bases). Trimming cost V 2 bases and J 5 bases, with 15 bases left between them. The germline CDR1 and CDR2 sequences are LNHNV and YYDKDF (reference sequence). This CDR3 has 15 amino acids. The CDR3: CATSRNLDSGETQYF. The CDR3 DNA is TGTGCCACCAGCAGAAATCTAGACTCGGGGGAGACCCAGTACTTC.

V and J are TRBV7-3 and TRBJ2-5; 7 bases line up with TRBD2. The trim removed 5 bases at V and 4 bases at J, leaving 7 bases unmatched. This CDR3 is built from 14 residues. Germline V CDR1 and CDR2: SGHTA, FQGTGA. CDR3 bases: TGTGCCAGCAGCAACCCTAGGGAGGGAGAGACCCAGTACTTC. As protein: CASSNPREGETQYF. The whole variable domain, remainder taken from reference TRBV7-3 and TRBJ2-5, is GAGVSQTPSNKVTEKGKYVELRCDPISGHTALYWYRQSLGQGPEFLIYFQGTGAADDSGLPNDRFFAVRPEGSVSTLKIQRTERGDSAVYLCASSNPREGETQYFGPGTRLLVL.

The chain has TRBV5-6 and TRBJ1-4; a possible D gene is TRBD1 (5 bases). V dropped 5 bases and J dropped 5 bases, with 13 bases sitting between them. The germline V gene has CDR1 SGHDT and CDR2 YYEEEE. This CDR3 spans 14 amino acids. The CDR3 is CASRPRGANEKLFF. The CDR3 DNA reads TGTGCCAGCAGACCGCGAGGGGCGAATGAAAAACTGTTTTTT.

V gene TRBV12-5 combines with J gene TRBJ2-1; no definite D call. The ends were cut back, 5 bases at V and 5 bases at J, with 13 bases in the middle. The CDR3 has 14 residues. Germline V gene sequence: CDR1 LGHNT, CDR2 FRNRAP. The CDR3: CASGRAQPNNEQFF. The CDR3, as DNA: TGTGCTAGTGGTAGGGCTCAGCCTAACAATGAGCAGTTCTTC.

This chain connects TRBV7-2 to TRBJ2-7; maybe TRBD2 (6 bases). Trimming shortened V by 2 bases and J by 0 bases, and 8 bases separated the two germline ends. CDR1 and CDR2 (germline): SGHTA, FQGNSA. The CDR3 length is 14 residues. The CDR3 sequence is CASSLTRGSYEQYF. DNA for the CDR3: TGTGCCAGCAGCTTAACGCGGGGCTCCTACGAGCAGTACTTC.

The J gene is TRBJ2-6, the V gene TRBV12-3 or TRBV12-4; 12 bases match TRBD2. The CDR3 has 18 amino acids. Germline trimming cut 4 bases from V and 2 bases from J; bases unmatched to any gene: 6. The CDR3 sequence: CASSYSSGRAPGANVLTF. In DNA, the CDR3 is TGTGCCAGCAGTTACTCTAGCGGGAGGGCCCCTGGGGCCAACGTCCTGACTTTC.

The gene calls are TRBV18 and TRBJ2-5; D gene unclear. This CDR3 has 16 residues. With 1 base removed from V and 0 bases from J, the gap between germline ends came to 12 bases. Germline-derived CDR1 and CDR2 are KGHSH and LQKENI. The CDR3 DNA reads as TGTGCCAGCTCACCACAAGGACGGACCAACCAAGAGACCCAGTACTTC. Its protein product is CASSPQGRTNQETQYF.

This clonotype was recorded only once. The chain joins TRBV29-1 to TRBJ2-1; a possible D gene is TRBD1 (5 bases). There are 16 residues in the CDR3. The V gene lost 6 bases and the J gene lost 4 bases, with 22 bases spanning the gap. Per the germline V gene, CDR1 is SQVTM and CDR2 is ANQGSEA. CDR3 residues: CSVPTLSGFRYNEQFF. The CDR3 DNA is TGCAGCGTCCCGACCCTATCAGGGTTTAGGTACAATGAGCAGTTCTTC.

The chain recombines TRBV3-1 with TRBJ1-1; maybe TRBD1 (5 bases). Germline V CDR1 and CDR2: LGHDT, YNNKEL (reference sequence). With 0 bases removed from V and 7 bases from J, the gap between germline ends came to 15 bases. This CDR3 has 15 amino acids. The CDR3 loop reads CASSQDFGAGREAFF. Here the CDR3 DNA reads TGTGCCAGCAGCCAAGACTTTGGGGCAGGCCGTGAAGCTTTCTTT.

CDR3 nucleotide sequence: TGTGCCAGCACACAGGGGACTAGCATCTACGAGCAGTACTTC. Amino acids: CASTQGTSIYEQYF. This chain uses TRBV28 with TRBJ2-7, with 9 bases matching TRBD2. The J segment lost 3 bases and the V segment lost 7 bases, leaving 7 bases of the junction unmatched. The germline CDR1 and CDR2 sequences are MDHEN and SYDVKM. The CDR3 consists of 14 residues.

The chain couples TRBV19 to TRBJ2-2, with D perhaps assigned TRBD1 or TRBD2 (5 bases each). CDR1 and CDR2 from the germline V gene are LNHDA and SQIVND (reference sequence). V was shortened by 5 bases and J by 3 bases, with 10 bases between the two germline ends. The CDR3 length is 14 residues. The CDR3 here is CASSSGPHTGELFF. The CDR3 nucleotides are TGTGCCAGTAGTTCGGGACCCCACACCGGGGAGCTGTTTTTT.

The chain joins TRBV29-1 to TRBJ1-2, with 7 bases aligning to TRBD1. CDR1 SQVTM and CDR2 ANQGSEA come from the germline V gene. The CDR3 contains 11 residues. The trim removed 6 bases at V and 2 bases at J, leaving 0 bases unmatched. For the CDR3, the DNA is TGCAGCGTGGACAGGAACTATGGCTACACCTTC. Residues: CSVDRNYGYTF.

This clonotype was seen once. V is TRBV27 and J is TRBJ2-3, with 7 bases matching TRBD1. The V gene end was trimmed by 5 bases and the J gene end by 6 bases; junction bases not matched to a gene: 17. Germline CDR1 reads MNHEY; CDR2 reads SMNVEV (reference sequence). CDR3 size: 17 residues. CDR3 amino acids: CASSIDTGTALLDTQYF. The CDR3 bases are TGTGCCAGCAGTATAGACACCGGGACAGCGCTCCTCGATACGCAGTATTTT.

This chain links TRBV18 with TRBJ1-2; a weak D match, TRBD1 (5 bases). Trimming cost V 6 bases and J 7 bases, with 21 bases left between them. From germline, CDR1 is KGHSH and CDR2 LQKENI. This CDR3 comprises 15 residues. The CDR3 reads CASSPSGRDGVGYTF. The CDR3 DNA sequence: TGTGCCAGCTCCCCCTCTGGAAGGGACGGAGTTGGCTACACCTTC.

V gene TRBV20-1 combines with J gene TRBJ2-1, with 10 bases fitting TRBD1. This CDR3 spans 14 amino acids. With V trimmed by 6 bases and J by 5 bases, 7 bases remained unmatched. Germline V gene sequence: CDR1 DFQATT, CDR2 SNEGSKA (reference sequence). In DNA form, the CDR3 reads TGCAGTGCACCGGGACAGGGGATAGACAATGAGCAGTTCTTC. It codes for CSAPGQGIDNEQFF.

The gene calls are TRBV20-1 and TRBJ2-1; 7 bases map to TRBD2. Germline values: CDR1 DFQATT, CDR2 SNEGSKA (reference sequence). The CDR3 is 13 amino acids. The V gene end was trimmed by 2 bases and the J gene end by 9 bases; junction bases not matched to a gene: 7. The CDR3: CSARNPGRSEQFF. CDR3 nucleotides: TGCAGTGCTAGAAATCCCGGGAGGAGTGAGCAGTTCTTC.

The chain couples TRBV25-1 to TRBJ2-5; 7 nucleotides match TRBD1. From germline, CDR1 is MGHDK and CDR2 SYGVNS. The J segment lost 1 base and the V segment lost 5 bases, leaving 4 bases of the junction unmatched. The CDR3 totals 14 residues. For the CDR3, the DNA is TGTGCCAGCAGTCGGGCAGGGGGCCAAGAGACCCAGTACTTC. Its protein product is CASSRAGGQETQYF.

The sample holds one count of this clonotype. The chain uses TRBV5-1 and TRBJ1-1; no clear D. The ends were cut back, 2 bases at V and 1 base at J, with 9 bases in the middle. This CDR3 is 14 amino acids long. Looked up from germline, CDR1 is SGHRS and CDR2 is YFSETQ. CDR3 in amino acids: CASSLQPSNTEAFF. For the CDR3, the DNA is TGCGCCAGCAGCTTACAGCCCTCGAACACTGAAGCTTTCTTT.